The 20 T cell receptor beta chains below come from one sample, sequenced in a study of blood T cell repertoires in COVID-19. TCRdb's table, derived via immunoSEQ multiplex PCR, lists solely in-frame clones and lacks some. The table records about 230,000 clones, 70% to 85% of them present only once. The sequencing input was PBMCs or T cells enriched from blood (not recorded which). The receptors derive from a man in his 60s who had recovered from COVID-19.

The chain has TRBV6-6 and TRBJ1-3; D perhaps matches TRBD1 (5 bases). CDR3 length: 14 amino acids. Between the trimmed V and J ends, which lost 6 bases and 1 base, there was a span of 10 bases. CDR1 is MNHNY and CDR2 is SVGAGI in the germline V gene (reference sequence). In DNA form, the CDR3 reads TGTGCCAGCAGCCCGACAGAGTCTGGAAACACCATATATTTT. Amino acids: CASSPTESGNTIYF.

This chain connects TRBV12-3 or TRBV12-4 to TRBJ2-5; D perhaps matches TRBD2 (7 bases). This CDR3 is 13 amino acids long. With 8 bases removed from V and 5 bases from J, the gap between germline ends came to 15 bases. The CDR3 sequence is CASGRGAQETQYF. The CDR3 region has the DNA TGTGCCAGCGGACGGGGGGCCCAGGAGACCCAGTACTTC.

Ten or more counts support this clone. The rearrangement links TRBV4-1 to TRBJ1-5, with 7 nucleotides matching TRBD1. The length of the CDR3 is 15 residues. CDR1 and CDR2 from the germline V gene are MGHRA and YSYEKL. The trim removed 5 bases at V and 3 bases at J, leaving 7 bases unmatched. This CDR3 reads CASSLDRLSNQPQHF. The DNA for the CDR3 is TGCGCCAGCAGCTTGGACAGGCTCTCCAATCAGCCCCAGCATTTT.

The chain employs TRBV27 and TRBJ2-5; 7 nucleotides line up with TRBD2. V was pared by 2 bases and J by 6 bases, with 9 bases of the junction left unmatched. Germline V gene sequence: CDR1 MNHEY, CDR2 SMNVEV (reference sequence). CDR3 length: 15 residues. CDR3 coding DNA: TGTGCCAGCAGTTTAATAGGCGGGGGAGGAAAGACCCAGTACTTC. Translated: CASSLIGGGGKTQYF.

The CDR3 sequence: CASSSRGFSYNSPLHF. The CDR3 DNA follows: TGTGCCAGTAGTAGCAGGGGGTTCTCCTATAATTCACCCCTCCACTTT. The chain recombines TRBV19 with TRBJ1-6; 7 positions agree with TRBD1. V lost 4 bases, J lost 0 bases, and 3 bases stayed unmatched. The germline V gene encodes CDR1 LNHDA and CDR2 SQIVND (reference sequence). CDR3 size: 16 residues.

V and J are TRBV6-1 and TRBJ1-1, with TRBD1 as a possible D gene (5 bases). The CDR3 totals 15 residues. Germline assignment: CDR1 MNHNS and CDR2 SASEGT. Trimming took off 0 bases at V and 0 bases at J, with 8 bases between the two ends. The CDR3 nucleotides are TGTGCCAGCAGTGAAGCGGGACTTATGAACACTGAAGCTTTCTTT. Its translation: CASSEAGLMNTEAFF.

The count of this clone is one. The CDR3 region has the DNA TGTGCCAGTACCACCGCCGCAGGGGTTAACTATGGCTACACCTTC. It is translated as CASTTAAGVNYGYTF. The chain is built from TRBV19 and TRBJ1-2; D is perhaps TRBD1 (6 bases). This CDR3 spans 15 amino acids. V shed 7 bases and J shed 1 base, with 16 bases lying between them. The germline CDR1 and CDR2 sequences are LNHDA and SQIVND (reference sequence).

The chain links TRBV19 to TRBJ2-2; no clear D gene. The CDR3 spans 13 residues. The V gene's germline CDR1 is LNHDA and CDR2 SQIVND (reference sequence). V lost 3 bases and J lost 5, with 7 bases in between. The CDR3 nucleotides are TGTGCCAGTAGTATCGGAGCTACCGGGGAGCTGTTTTTT. Translating gives CASSIGATGELFF.

The V gene is TRBV6-5, the J gene TRBJ1-5; 7 bases are a match to TRBD1. The CDR3 loop spans 13 amino acids. Germline assignment: CDR1 MNHEY and CDR2 SVGAGI. V was clipped by 8 bases and J by 4 bases; unmatched bases: 5. CDR3 region: CASLRGSNQPQHF. The CDR3, as DNA: TGTGCCAGCCTCAGGGGGAGTAATCAGCCCCAGCATTTT.

About this clone: Other nucleotide sequences from this sample produce the same CDR3. The rearrangement uses TRBV24-1 and TRBJ2-7; 11 positions agree with TRBD1. The V gene end was trimmed by 4 bases and the J gene end by 4 bases; junction bases not matched to a gene: 5. Germline V lookup: CDR1 KGHDR, CDR2 SFDVKD. This CDR3 has 15 amino acids. The CDR3 nucleotides read TGTGCCACCAGTGACCCAGGACAGGGGGCGTACGAGCAGTACTTC. This translates into CATSDPGQGAYEQYF.

The V and J genes are TRBV4-3 and TRBJ1-2, with D hard to call. Between the trimmed V and J ends, which lost 0 bases and 5 bases, there was a span of 7 bases. There are 13 residues in the CDR3. The germline V gene has CDR1 LGHNA and CDR2 YSLEER. The CDR3 is CASSQDSGYGYTF. CDR3 DNA sequence: TGCGCCAGCAGCCAAGATTCGGGATATGGCTACACCTTC.

The V and J genes are TRBV5-1 and TRBJ1-1; TRBD1 matches 8 bases. This CDR3 region has 16 residues. Germline lookup yields CDR1 SGHRS and CDR2 YFSETQ. V was clipped by 4 bases and J by 2 bases; unmatched bases: 10. In DNA form, the CDR3 reads TGCGCCAGCAGCCAGAGCAGGACAGGGTTAAACACTGAAGCTTTCTTT. Protein sequence: CASSQSRTGLNTEAFF.

The V call is TRBV7-8, the J call TRBJ2-5; 10 bases agree with TRBD2. The CDR3 totals 15 residues. Trimming at V came to 4 bases and at J to 4 bases, leaving 6 bases not matched to a gene. Germline V gives CDR1 SGHVS, CDR2 FQNEAQ. The CDR3 sequence is CASSSLAGVVETQYF. CDR3 coding DNA: TGTGCCAGCAGCTCCCTAGCGGGGGTGGTAGAGACCCAGTACTTC.

This clone was detected only once. The chain has TRBV7-8 and TRBJ1-1; 9 nucleotides align to TRBD1. Germline V gives CDR1 SGHVS, CDR2 FQNEAQ. The CDR3 is 18 amino acids. V lost 1 base, J lost 3 bases, and 12 bases stayed unmatched. The CDR3 protein is CASSLVGQGFYTDTEAFF. The DNA for the CDR3 is TGTGCCAGCAGCTTAGTGGGACAGGGTTTTTATACAGACACTGAAGCTTTCTTT.

This chain connects TRBV2 to TRBJ1-5; D unclear. The CDR3 contains 13 residues. Trimming cost V 7 bases and J 1 base, with 8 bases left between them. CDR1 SNHLY and CDR2 FYNNEI come from the germline V gene. The CDR3: CASNSLSNQPQHF. For the CDR3, the DNA is TGTGCCAGCAATTCGCTAAGCAATCAGCCCCAGCATTTT. Based on the CDR3 plus reference TRBV2 and TRBJ1-5, the full variable domain is EPEVTQTPSHQVTQMGQEVILRCVPISNHLYFYWYRQILGQKVEFLVSFYNNEISEKSEIFDDQFSVERPDGSNFTLKIRSTKLEDSAMYFCASNSLSNQPQHFGDGTRLSIL.

The rearrangement joins TRBV7-9 to TRBJ1-2, with D unresolved. This CDR3 is 17 amino acids long. Trimming removed 4 bases at V and 0 bases at J, with 18 bases between. Germline CDR1 reads SEHNR; CDR2 reads FQNEAQ (reference sequence). Written as DNA, the CDR3 is TGTGCCAGCAGCTCCAAGACTGCTCTGATTGCTAACTATGGCTACACCTTC. It codes for CASSSKTALIANYGYTF.

This clone was observed a few times. V and J are TRBV4-3 and TRBJ1-4; D uncertain. Germline-derived CDR1 and CDR2 are LGHNA and YSLEER. V was shortened by 0 bases and J by 7 bases, with 12 bases between the two germline ends. The CDR3 extends over 15 amino acids. The CDR3 coding sequence is TGCGCCAGCAGCCAAGACACCAGTCGGGGTGAAAAACTGTTTTTT. Amino acids: CASSQDTSRGEKLFF.

This sequence joins TRBV2 and TRBJ1-6, with no clear D. V dropped 4 bases and J dropped 6 bases, with 13 bases sitting between them. The CDR3 spans 15 residues. Germline CDR1 reads SNHLY; CDR2 reads FYNNEI. The CDR3 here is CASSGVEQPNSPLHF. The CDR3 DNA reads TGTGCCAGCAGTGGAGTAGAACAGCCTAATTCACCCCTCCACTTT.

This chain connects TRBV7-3 to TRBJ2-3, with D possibly TRBD2 on 7 matching bases. CDR3 length: 16 amino acids. Per germline, CDR1 SGHTA and CDR2 FQGTGA. Trimming pared 5 bases from V and 3 bases from J, leaving 18 bases between. The CDR3 loop reads CASSPQSGGATDTQYF. In DNA form, the CDR3 reads TGTGCCAGCAGCCCCCAATCGGGGGGCGCGACAGATACGCAGTATTTT.

This chain joins TRBV9 and TRBJ1-4; D unclear. This CDR3 has 16 residues. V lost 3 bases and J 4 bases, leaving 16 bases between the germline ends. The germline V gene has CDR1 SGDLS and CDR2 YYNGEE. The CDR3 DNA is TGTGCCAGCAGCGCTGCAGGTGGGCAGAATAATGAAAAACTGTTTTTT. It yields the protein CASSAAGGQNNEKLFF.